This T cell receptor (beta chain) derives from a study of metastatic and nonmetastatic thyroid tumors (dated by TCRdb to about 2020). Some background on the complete study: For patients with malignant and with benign thyroid disease, the researchers compared repertoires between peripheral blood samples and tumor or nodule tissue samples. Paper-wide results and their limitations: TCR beta diversity was reported as significantly higher in malignant tumors than in benign nodules, in both blood and tumor samples.

The library was built by means of PCR. The listed sequencing device is Illumina HiSeq 4000. High-throughput sequencing was used to profile the TCR beta-chain CDR3 region of every patient. As for the original processing: CDR3 differences across clinicopathological groups were used to build a classifier for discriminating distant-metastatic papillary thyroid cancer patients. Repertoire diversity was assessed with the Shannon index, and tumor-blood repertoire similarity with the Morisita-Horn index. The public sequencing data were trimmed at Q25 with fastp and processed into clonotypes with MiXCR by TCRdb, which kept only in-frame beta chains. These V and J calls derive from TCRdb rather than the authors' analysis. Across this sample there are about 19,000 clones, with approximately 40% seen only once. The ten largest clonotypes hold roughly 23% of the sample. None of the patients had been given any treatment before thyroid surgery. Using T-cell receptor beta sequencing, the researchers looked back retrospectively at clinical samples from patients, gathered between about 2012 and 2019.

In the case of this clone: Its recognized antigen is unknown. No base-level quality is on record; no much larger clone is a single base apart.

The V end loses 2 bases and the J end loses 7 bases, and a stretch of 16 bases separates them. CDR1 and CDR2 (SGHRS, YFSETQ) derive from the germline V gene. Reading from cysteine to phenylalanine, the CDR3 counts 14 amino acids. The entry retains the CDR3 DNA only, 42 bases that are in frame from base 1. This receptor chain uses TRBV5-1 and TRBJ2-7, with TRBD2 tentatively as D gene (6 bases match). This receptor was identified in a female donor with papillary thyroid cancer or a benign thyroid nodule (not recorded which). Some clones in this sample may be carry-over from other donors' samples. Sequencing input: tumor tissue. The nucleotides are TGCGCCAGCAGCTTAAATAGCGTTGGAGGGGAGCAGTACTTC. It translates as CASSLNSVGGEQYF.